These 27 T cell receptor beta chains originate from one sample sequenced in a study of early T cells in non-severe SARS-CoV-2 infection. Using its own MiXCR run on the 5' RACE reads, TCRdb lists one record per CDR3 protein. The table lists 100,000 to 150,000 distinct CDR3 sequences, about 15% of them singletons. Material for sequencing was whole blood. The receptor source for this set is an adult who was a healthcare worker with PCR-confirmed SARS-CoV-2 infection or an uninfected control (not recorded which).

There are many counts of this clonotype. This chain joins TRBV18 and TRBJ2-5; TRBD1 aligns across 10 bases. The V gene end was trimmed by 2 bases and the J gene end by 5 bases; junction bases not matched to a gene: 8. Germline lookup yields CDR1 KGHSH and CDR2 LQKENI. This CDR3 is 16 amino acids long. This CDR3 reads CASSPTRTGGDETQYF. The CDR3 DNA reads TGTGCCAGCTCACCAACCCGGACAGGGGGTGACGAGACCCAGTACTTC.

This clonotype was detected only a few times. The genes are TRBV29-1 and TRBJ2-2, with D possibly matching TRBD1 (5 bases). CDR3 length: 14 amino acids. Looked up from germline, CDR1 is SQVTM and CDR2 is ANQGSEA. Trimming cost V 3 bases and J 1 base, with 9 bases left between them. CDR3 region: CSVDVQGNTGELFF. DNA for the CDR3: TGCAGCGTTGACGTTCAGGGGAACACCGGGGAGCTGTTTTTT.

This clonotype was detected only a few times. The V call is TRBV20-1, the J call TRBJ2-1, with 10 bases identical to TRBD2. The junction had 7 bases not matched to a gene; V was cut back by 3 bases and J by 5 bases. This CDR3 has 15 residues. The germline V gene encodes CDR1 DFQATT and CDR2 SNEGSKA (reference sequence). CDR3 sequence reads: CSARPSGGGNNEQFF. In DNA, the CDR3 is TGCAGTGCTAGGCCTAGCGGGGGAGGGAACAATGAGCAGTTCTTC.

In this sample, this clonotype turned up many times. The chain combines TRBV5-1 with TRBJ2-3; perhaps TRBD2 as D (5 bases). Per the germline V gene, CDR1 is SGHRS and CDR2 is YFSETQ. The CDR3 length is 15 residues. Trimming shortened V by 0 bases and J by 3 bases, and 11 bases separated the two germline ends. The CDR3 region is CASSLVGRRTDTQYF. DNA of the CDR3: TGCGCCAGCAGCTTGGTAGGAAGGAGGACAGATACGCAGTATTTT.

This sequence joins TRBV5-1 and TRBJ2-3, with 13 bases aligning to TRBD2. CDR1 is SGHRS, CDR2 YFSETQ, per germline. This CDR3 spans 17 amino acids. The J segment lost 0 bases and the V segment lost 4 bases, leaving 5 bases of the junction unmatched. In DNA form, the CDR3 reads TGCGCCAGCAGCCCTGGACTAGCGGGAGCTAGCACAGATACGCAGTATTTT. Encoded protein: CASSPGLAGASTDTQYF.

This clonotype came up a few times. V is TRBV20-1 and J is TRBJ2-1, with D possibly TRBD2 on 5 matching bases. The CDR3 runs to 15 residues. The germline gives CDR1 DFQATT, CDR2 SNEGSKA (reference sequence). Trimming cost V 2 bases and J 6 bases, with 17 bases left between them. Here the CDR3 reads CSARLANDLINEQFF. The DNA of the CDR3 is TGCAGTGCTAGACTAGCAAACGACTTAATCAATGAGCAGTTCTTC.

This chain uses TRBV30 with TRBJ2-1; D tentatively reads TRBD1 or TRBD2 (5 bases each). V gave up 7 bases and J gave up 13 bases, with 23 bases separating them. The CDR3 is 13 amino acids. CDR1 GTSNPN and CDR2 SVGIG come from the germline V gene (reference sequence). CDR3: CASRETTGSGQFF. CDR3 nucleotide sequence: TGTGCCTCCAGGGAAACAACGGGGAGTGGACAGTTCTTC.

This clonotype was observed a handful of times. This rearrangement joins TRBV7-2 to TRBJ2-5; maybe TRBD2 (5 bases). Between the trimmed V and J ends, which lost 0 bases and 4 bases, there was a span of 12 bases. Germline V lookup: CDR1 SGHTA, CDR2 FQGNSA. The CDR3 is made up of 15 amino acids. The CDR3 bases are TGTGCCAGCAGCTTAGCGGGAGCCACACGAGAGACCCAGTACTTC. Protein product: CASSLAGATRETQYF.

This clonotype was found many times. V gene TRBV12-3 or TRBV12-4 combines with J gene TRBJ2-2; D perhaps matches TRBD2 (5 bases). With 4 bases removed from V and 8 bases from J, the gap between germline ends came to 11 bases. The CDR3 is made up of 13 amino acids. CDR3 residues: CASSWTGLGELFF. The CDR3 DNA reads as TGTGCCAGCAGTTGGACTGGTCTAGGGGAGCTGTTTTTT.

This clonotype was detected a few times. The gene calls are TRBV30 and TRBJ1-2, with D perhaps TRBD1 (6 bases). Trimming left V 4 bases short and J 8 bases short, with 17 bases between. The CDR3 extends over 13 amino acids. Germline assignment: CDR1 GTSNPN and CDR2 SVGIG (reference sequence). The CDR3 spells CAWTPQGNGGYTF. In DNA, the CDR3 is TGTGCCTGGACCCCACAGGGAAACGGGGGCTACACCTTC. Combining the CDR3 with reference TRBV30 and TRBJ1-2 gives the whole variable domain SQTIHQWPATLVQPVGSPLSLECTVEGTSNPNLYWYRQAAGRGLQLLFYSVGIGQISSEVPQNLSASRPQDRQFILSSKKLLLSDSGFYLCAWTPQGNGGYTFGSGTRLTVV.

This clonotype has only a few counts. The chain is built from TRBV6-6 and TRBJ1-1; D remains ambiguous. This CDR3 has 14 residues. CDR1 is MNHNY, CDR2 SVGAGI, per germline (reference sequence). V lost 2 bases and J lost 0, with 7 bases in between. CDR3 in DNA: TGTGCCAGCAGTTACCTGCAGTTGAACACTGAAGCTTTCTTT. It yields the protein CASSYLQLNTEAFF.

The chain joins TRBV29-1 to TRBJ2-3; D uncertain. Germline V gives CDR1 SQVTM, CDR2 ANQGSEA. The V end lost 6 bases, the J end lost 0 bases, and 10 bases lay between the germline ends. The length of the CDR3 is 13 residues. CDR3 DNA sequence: TGCAGCGTCGGCGTACAGAGCACAGATACGCAGTATTTT. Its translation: CSVGVQSTDTQYF.

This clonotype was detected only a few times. For the CDR3, the DNA is TGTGCCAGCAGTCCTATACAGGGCTATGGCTACACCTTC. This encodes CASSPIQGYGYTF. The V and J genes are TRBV6-6 and TRBJ1-2; tentatively, D is TRBD1 (6 bases). CDR1 and CDR2 from the germline V gene are MNHNY and SVGAGI (reference sequence). With 5 bases removed from V and 4 bases from J, the gap between germline ends came to 11 bases. This CDR3 has 13 amino acids.

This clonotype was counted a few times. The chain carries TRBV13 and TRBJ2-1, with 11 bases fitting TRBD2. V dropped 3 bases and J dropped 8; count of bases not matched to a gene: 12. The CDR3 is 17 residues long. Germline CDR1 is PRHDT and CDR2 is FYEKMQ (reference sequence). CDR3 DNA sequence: TGTGCCAGCAGCTTCTTACTAGCGGGGGTCACCACCGATGAGCAGTTCTTC. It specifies CASSFLLAGVTTDEQFF.

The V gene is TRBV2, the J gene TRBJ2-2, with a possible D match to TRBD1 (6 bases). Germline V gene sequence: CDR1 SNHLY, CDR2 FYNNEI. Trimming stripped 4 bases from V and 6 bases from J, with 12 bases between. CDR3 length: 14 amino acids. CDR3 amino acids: CASSAGHLAGELFF. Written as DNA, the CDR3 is TGTGCCAGCAGTGCGGGACACCTGGCCGGGGAGCTGTTTTTT.

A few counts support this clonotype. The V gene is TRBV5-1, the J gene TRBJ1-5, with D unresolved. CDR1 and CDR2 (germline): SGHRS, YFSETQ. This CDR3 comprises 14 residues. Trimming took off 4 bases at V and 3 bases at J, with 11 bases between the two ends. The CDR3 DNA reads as TGCGCCAGCAGCCAGGACGGAGTCAATCAGCCCCAGCATTTT. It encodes CASSQDGVNQPQHF.

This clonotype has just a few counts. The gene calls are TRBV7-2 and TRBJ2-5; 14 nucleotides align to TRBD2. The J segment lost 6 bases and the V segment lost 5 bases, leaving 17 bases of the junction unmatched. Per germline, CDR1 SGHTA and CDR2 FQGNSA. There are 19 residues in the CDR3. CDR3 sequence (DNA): TGTGCCAGCAGCCCAGGACTAGCGGGGGGCCAGGATTTGGTAAAGACCCAGTACTTC. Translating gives CASSPGLAGGQDLVKTQYF. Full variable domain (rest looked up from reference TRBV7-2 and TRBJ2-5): GAGVSQSPSNKVTEKGKDVELRCDPISGHTALYWYRQSLGQGLEFLIYFQGNSAPDKSGLPSDRFSAERTGGSVSTLTIQRTQQEDSAVYLCASSPGLAGGQDLVKTQYFGPGTRLLVL.

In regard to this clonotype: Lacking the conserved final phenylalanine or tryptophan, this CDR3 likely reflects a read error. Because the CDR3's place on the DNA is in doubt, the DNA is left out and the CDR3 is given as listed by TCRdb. The CDR3 region is CASSLAGVSDKR. The chain links TRBV2 to TRBJ2-1; TRBD2 reflects the table's D call only, with no check against the DNA. Germline CDR1 reads SNHLY; CDR2 reads FYNNEI. The CDR3 length is 12 residues, termini included.

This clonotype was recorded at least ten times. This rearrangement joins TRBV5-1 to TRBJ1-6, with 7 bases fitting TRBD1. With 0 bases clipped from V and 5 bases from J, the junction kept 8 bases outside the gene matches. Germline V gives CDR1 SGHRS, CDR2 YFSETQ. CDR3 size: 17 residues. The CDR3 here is CASSLARGTDDNSPLHF. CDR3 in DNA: TGCGCCAGCAGCTTGGCCCGAGGGACAGATGATAATTCACCCCTCCACTTT.

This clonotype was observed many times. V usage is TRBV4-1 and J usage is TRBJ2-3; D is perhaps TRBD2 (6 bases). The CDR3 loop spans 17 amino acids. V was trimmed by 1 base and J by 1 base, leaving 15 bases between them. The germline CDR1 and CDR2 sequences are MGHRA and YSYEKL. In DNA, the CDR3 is TGCGCCAGCAGCCAAGGGACCGGGAGACAACGCACAGATACGCAGTATTTT. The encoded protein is CASSQGTGRQRTDTQYF.

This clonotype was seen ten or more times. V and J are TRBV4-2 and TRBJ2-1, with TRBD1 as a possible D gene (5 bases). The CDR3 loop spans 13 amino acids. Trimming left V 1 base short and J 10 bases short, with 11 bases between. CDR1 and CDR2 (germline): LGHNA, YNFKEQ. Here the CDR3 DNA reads TGTGCCAGCAGCCAAGGACAGACACTGGAGCAGTTCTTC. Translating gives CASSQGQTLEQFF.

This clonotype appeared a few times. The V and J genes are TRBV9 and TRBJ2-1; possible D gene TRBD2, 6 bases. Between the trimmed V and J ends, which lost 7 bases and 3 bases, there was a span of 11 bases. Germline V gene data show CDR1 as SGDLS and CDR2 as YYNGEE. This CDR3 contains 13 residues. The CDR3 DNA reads TGTGCCAGCGGGGGGAGAATCTACAATGAGCAGTTCTTC. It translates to CASGGRIYNEQFF.

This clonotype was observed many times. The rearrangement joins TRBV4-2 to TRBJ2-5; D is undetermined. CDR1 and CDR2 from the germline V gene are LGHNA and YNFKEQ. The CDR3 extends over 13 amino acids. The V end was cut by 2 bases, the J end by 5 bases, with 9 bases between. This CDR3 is CASSQILSETQYF. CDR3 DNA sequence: TGTGCCAGCAGCCAAATCTTATCGGAGACCCAGTACTTC.

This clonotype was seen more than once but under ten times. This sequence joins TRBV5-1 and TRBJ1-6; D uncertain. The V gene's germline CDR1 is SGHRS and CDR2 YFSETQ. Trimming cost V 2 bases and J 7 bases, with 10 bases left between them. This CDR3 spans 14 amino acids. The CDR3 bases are TGCGCCAGCAGCTTAATGGAACCGAATTCACCCCTCCACTTT. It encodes CASSLMEPNSPLHF.

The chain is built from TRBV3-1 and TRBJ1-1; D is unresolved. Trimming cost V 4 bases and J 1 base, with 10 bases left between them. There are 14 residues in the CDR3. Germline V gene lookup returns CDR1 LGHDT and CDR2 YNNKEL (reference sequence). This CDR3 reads CASSPAKENTEAFF. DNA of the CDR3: TGTGCCAGCAGCCCGGCGAAGGAGAACACTGAAGCTTTCTTT.

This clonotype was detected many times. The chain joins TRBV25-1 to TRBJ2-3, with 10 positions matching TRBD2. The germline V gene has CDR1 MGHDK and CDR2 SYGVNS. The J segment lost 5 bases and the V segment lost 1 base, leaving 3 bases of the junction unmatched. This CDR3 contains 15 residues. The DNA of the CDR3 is TGTGCCAGCAGTGAATCCACTAGCGGGGAAGATACGCAGTATTTT. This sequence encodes CASSESTSGEDTQYF. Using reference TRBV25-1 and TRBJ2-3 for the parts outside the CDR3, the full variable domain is EADIYQTPRYLVIGTGKKITLECSQTMGHDKMYWYQQDPGMELHLIHYSYGVNSTEKGDLSSESTVSRIRTEHFPLTLESARPSHTSQYLCASSESTSGEDTQYFGPGTRLTVL.

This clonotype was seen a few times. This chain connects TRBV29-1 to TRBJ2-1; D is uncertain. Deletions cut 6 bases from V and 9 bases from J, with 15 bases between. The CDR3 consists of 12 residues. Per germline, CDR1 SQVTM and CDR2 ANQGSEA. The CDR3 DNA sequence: TGCAGCGTCCGGCTACCCTTCAGTGAGCAGTTCTTC. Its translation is CSVRLPFSEQFF.